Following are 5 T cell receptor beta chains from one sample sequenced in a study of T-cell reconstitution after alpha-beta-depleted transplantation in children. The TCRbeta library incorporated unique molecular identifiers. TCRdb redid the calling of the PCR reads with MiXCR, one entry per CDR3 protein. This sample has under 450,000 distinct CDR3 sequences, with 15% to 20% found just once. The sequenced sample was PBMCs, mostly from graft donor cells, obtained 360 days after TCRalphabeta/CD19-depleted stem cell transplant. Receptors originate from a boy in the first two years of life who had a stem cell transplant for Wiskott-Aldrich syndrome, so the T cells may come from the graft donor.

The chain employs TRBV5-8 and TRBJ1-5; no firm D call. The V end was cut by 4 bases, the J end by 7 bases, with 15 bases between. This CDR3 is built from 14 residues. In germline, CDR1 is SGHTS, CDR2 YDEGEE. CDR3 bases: TGTGCCAGCAGCGCGGTCTGGGAGGAACAGCCCCAGCATTTT. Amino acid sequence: CASSAVWEEQPQHF.

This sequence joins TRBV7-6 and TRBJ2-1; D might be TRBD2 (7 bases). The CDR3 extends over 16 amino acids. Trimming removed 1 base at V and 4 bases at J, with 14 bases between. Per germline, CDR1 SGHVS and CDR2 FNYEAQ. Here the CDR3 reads CASSLGGGAYYNEQFF. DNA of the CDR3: TGTGCCAGCAGCTTAGGTGGGGGGGCATATTACAATGAGCAGTTCTTC.

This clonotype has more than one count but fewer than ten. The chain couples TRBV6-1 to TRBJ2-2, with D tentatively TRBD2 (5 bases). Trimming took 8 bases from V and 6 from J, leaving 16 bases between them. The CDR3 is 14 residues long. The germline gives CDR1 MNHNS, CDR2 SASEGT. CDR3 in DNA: TGTGCCAGCGGGAGTGTGCAACGGTCCGGGGAGCTGTTTTTT. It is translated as CASGSVQRSGELFF.

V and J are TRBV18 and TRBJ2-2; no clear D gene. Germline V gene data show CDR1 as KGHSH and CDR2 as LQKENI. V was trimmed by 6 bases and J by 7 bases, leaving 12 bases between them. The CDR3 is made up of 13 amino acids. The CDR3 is CASSPLGDGELFF. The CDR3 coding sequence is TGTGCCAGCTCCCCCCTCGGCGACGGGGAGCTGTTTTTT.

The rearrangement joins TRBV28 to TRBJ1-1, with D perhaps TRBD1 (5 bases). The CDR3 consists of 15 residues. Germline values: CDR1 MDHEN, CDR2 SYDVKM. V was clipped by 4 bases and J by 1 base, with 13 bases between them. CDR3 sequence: CASSSPGRPNTEAFF. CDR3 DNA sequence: TGTGCCAGCAGTTCACCAGGGCGACCGAACACTGAAGCTTTCTTT.